This T cell receptor beta chain was documented in a study of blood T cells in healthy people across ages. In this sample, this clonotype turned up a few times. The study recruited healthy Caucasian donors from Russia who were aged about 6 to 95. Deletions cut 8 bases from V and 0 bases from J, with 8 bases between. The CDR3 sequence is 13 residues long. Using a J-beta primer mix together with a sample-barcoded 5' primer, a second PCR was run for about 6 to 11 cycles. TCRdb reanalysed the 5' RACE reads using MiXCR and keeps one entry per CDR3 protein. The data show around 2 million distinct CDR3 sequences, more than 35% seen once.

Source material: blood. This receptor was identified in a human donor in good health. This chain links TRBV12-3 or TRBV12-4 with TRBJ2-1; possible D gene TRBD2, 6 bases. The CDR3 nucleotides read TGTGCCAGCCGGAGGGGCTCCTACAATGAGCAGTTCTTC. Protein: CASRRGSYNEQFF.